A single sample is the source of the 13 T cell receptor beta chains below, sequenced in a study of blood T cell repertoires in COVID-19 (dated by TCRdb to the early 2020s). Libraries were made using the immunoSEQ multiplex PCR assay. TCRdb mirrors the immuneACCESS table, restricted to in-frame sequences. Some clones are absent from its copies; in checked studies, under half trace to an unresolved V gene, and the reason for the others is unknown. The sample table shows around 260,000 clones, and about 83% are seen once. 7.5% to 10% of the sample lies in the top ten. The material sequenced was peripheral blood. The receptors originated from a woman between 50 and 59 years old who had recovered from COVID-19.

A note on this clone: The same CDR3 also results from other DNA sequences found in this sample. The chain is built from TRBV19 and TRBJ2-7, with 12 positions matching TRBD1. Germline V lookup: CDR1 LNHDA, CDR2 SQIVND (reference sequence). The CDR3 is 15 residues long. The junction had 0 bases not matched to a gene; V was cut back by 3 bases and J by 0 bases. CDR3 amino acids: CASSMGQGASYEQYF. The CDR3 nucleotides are TGTGCCAGTAGTATGGGACAGGGGGCCTCCTACGAGCAGTACTTC.

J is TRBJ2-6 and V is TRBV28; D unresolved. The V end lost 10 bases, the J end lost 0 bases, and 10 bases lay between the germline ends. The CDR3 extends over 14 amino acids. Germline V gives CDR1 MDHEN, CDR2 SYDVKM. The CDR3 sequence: CATCVSSGANVLTF. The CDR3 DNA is TGTGCCACCTGCGTAAGCTCTGGGGCCAACGTCCTGACTTTC.

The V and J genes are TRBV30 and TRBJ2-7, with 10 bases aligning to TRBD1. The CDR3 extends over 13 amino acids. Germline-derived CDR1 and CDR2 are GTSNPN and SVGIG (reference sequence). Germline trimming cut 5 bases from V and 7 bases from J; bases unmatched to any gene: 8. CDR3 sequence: CAWGTRTGGEQYF. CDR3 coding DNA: TGTGCCTGGGGGACACGGACAGGGGGTGAGCAGTACTTC.

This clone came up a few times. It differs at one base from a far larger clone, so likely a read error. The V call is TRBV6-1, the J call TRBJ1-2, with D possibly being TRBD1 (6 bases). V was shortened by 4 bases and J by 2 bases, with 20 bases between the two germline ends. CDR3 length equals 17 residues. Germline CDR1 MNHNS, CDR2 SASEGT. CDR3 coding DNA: TGTGCCAGCAGTGTAAAGAGCGGGGAGGGGGGGAACTATGGCTACACCTTC. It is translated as CASSVKSGEGGNYGYTF.

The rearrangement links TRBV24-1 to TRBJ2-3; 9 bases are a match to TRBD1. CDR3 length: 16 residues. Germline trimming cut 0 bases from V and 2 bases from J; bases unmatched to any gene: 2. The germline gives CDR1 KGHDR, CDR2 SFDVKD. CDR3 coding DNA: TGTGCCACCAGTGATTTGGGGGACAGGGCCACAGATACGCAGTATTTT. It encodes CATSDLGDRATDTQYF.

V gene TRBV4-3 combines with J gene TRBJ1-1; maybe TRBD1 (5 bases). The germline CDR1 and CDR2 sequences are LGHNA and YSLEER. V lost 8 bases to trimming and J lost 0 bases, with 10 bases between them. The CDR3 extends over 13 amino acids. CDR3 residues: CASGAVMNTEAFF. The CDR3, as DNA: TGCGCCAGCGGGGCCGTTATGAACACTGAAGCTTTCTTT.

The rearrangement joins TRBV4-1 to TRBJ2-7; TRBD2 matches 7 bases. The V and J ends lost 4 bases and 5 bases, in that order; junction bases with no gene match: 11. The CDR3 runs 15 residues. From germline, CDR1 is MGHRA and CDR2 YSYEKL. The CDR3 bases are TGCGCCAGCAGCCCCGCCCTGTCCGGGGGGAACGAGCAGTACTTC. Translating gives CASSPALSGGNEQYF.

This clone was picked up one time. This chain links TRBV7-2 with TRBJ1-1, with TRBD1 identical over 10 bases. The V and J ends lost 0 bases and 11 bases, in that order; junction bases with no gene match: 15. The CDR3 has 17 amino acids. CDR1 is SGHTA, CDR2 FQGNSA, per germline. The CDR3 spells CASSLAGQGGIAVTAFF. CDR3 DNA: TGTGCCAGCAGCTTAGCAGGACAGGGGGGAATTGCGGTGACCGCTTTCTTT.

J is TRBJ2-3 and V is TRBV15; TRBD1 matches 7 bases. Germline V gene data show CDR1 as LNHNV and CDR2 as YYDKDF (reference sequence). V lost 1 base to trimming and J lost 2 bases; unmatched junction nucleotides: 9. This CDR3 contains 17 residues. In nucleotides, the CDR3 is TGTGCCACCAGCAGAGGAGGTTGGGGACAGTCCACAGATACGCAGTATTTT. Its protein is CATSRGGWGQSTDTQYF.

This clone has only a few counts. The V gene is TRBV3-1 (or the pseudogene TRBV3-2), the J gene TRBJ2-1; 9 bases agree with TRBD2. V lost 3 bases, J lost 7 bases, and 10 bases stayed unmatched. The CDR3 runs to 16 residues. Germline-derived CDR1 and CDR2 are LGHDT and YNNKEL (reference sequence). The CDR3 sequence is CASSQLASGNVNEQFF. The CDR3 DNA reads TGTGCCAGCAGCCAGCTGGCTAGCGGGAATGTGAATGAGCAGTTCTTC.

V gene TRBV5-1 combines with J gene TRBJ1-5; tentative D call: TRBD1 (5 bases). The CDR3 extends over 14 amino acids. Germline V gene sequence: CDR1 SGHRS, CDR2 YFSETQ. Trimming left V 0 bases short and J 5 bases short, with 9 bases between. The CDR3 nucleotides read TGCGCCAGCAGCTTGGAAGGGGACTATCAGCCCCAGCATTTT. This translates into CASSLEGDYQPQHF. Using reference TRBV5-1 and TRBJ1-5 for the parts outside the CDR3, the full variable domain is KAGVTQTPRYLIKTRGQQVTLSCSPISGHRSVSWYQQTPGQGLQFLFEYFSETQRNKGNFPGRFSGRQFSNSRSEMNVSTLELGDSALYLCASSLEGDYQPQHFGDGTRLSIL.

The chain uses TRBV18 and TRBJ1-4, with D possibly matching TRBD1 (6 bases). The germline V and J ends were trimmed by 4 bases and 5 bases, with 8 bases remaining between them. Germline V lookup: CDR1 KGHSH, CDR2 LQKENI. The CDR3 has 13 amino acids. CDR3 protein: CASSLGQNEKLFF. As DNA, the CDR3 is TGTGCCAGCTCACTAGGACAGAATGAAAAACTGTTTTTT.

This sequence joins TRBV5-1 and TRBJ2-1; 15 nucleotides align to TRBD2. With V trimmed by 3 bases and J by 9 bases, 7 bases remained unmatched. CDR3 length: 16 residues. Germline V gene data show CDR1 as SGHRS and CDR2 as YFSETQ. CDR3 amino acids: CASSYQGLAGGTEQFF. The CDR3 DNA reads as TGCGCCAGCAGCTACCAGGGACTAGCGGGGGGAACTGAGCAGTTCTTC. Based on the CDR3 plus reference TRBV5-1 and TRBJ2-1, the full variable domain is KAGVTQTPRYLIKTRGQQVTLSCSPISGHRSVSWYQQTPGQGLQFLFEYFSETQRNKGNFPGRFSGRQFSNSRSEMNVSTLELGDSALYLCASSYQGLAGGTEQFFGPGTRLTVL.